The 5 T cell receptor beta chains in this list originate from one sample, sequenced in a study of early T cells in non-severe SARS-CoV-2 infection. A single record per CDR3 protein comes from TCRdb applying MiXCR to the 5' RACE reads. The table lists around 40,000 distinct CDR3 sequences, 4.5% to 7.5% of them singletons, with roughly 4.4% in the top ten. Sequencing was done on a sample of whole blood. These receptors came from an adult who was a healthcare worker with PCR-confirmed SARS-CoV-2 infection or an uninfected control (not recorded which).

The chain uses TRBV5-1 and TRBJ2-5; a weak D match, TRBD2 (6 bases). Trimming took off 3 bases at V and 0 bases at J, with 12 bases between the two ends. This CDR3 spans 15 amino acids. CDR1 and CDR2 from the germline V gene are SGHRS and YFSETQ. CDR3 in DNA: TGCGCCAGCAGCTGGACCGGGACTGACCAAGAGACCCAGTACTTC. Translation: CASSWTGTDQETQYF.

Many counts were recorded for this clonotype. The chain links TRBV6-5 to TRBJ1-1, with D perhaps TRBD1 (6 bases). V was pared by 6 bases and J by 0 bases, with 11 bases between. The CDR3 has 14 amino acids. CDR1 and CDR2 (germline): MNHEY, SVGAGI. This chain's CDR3 is CASSRGQMNTEAFF. The CDR3 DNA reads as TGTGCCAGCAGCCGTGGACAGATGAACACTGAAGCTTTCTTT.

The sample holds many counts of this clonotype. This chain connects TRBV7-3 to TRBJ2-2; TRBD2 is a possible D gene (5 bases). Germline V gives CDR1 SGHTA, CDR2 FQGTGA. Trimming shortened V by 7 bases and J by 4 bases, and 19 bases separated the two germline ends. This CDR3 contains 16 residues. The CDR3 DNA reads as TGTGCCAGCATCGTTCGTAGTCCACGGGGCACCGGGGAGCTGTTTTTT. This translates into CASIVRSPRGTGELFF. Supplemented by reference TRBV7-3 and TRBJ2-2, the full variable domain reads GAGVSQTPSNKVTEKGKYVELRCDPISGHTALYWYRQSLGQGPEFLIYFQGTGAADDSGLPNDRFFAVRPEGSVSTLKIQRTERGDSAVYLCASIVRSPRGTGELFFGEGSRLTVL.

This clonotype showed up many times. This sequence joins TRBV10-2 and TRBJ1-6; 10 bases agree with TRBD1. Germline CDR1 and CDR2: WSHSY and SAAADI. V was pared by 7 bases and J by 10 bases, with 4 bases of the junction left unmatched. The CDR3 is 13 amino acids. The DNA of the CDR3 is TGCGCCAGCACGGGACAGGGGCAATCACCCCTCCACTTT. It is translated as CASTGQGQSPLHF.

This clonotype was detected only a few times. The chain has TRBV15 and TRBJ1-1, with D possibly being TRBD1 (5 bases). Trimming removed 0 bases from V and 9 bases from J, with 11 bases in between. Germline CDR1 LNHNV, CDR2 YYDKDF (reference sequence). The CDR3 spans 13 residues. The CDR3 DNA sequence: TGTGCCACCAGCAGAGATGATAAGGGGAAAGCTTTCTTT. Protein product: CATSRDDKGKAFF.